This TCR beta chain comes out of a study of PD-1 blockade in classical Hodgkin lymphoma. Overall study: Intravenous nivolumab at 3 mg/kg was given to patients every 2 weeks.

The table came from immunoSEQ multiplex PCR; TCRdb's copy has only in-frame clones and leaves some out. The sample has approximately 100,000 clones, 83% seen once. Overall study findings and caveats: Before treatment, complete responders showed about the same diversity as newly diagnosed patients. With CD4+ cells, TCR diversity rose significantly by C4D1, but not with CD8+ cells. Relapsed/refractory patients reportedly had lower baseline diversity than newly diagnosed patients.

A remark on this clone: Its specificity is unknown.

Time point specified: cycle 4 day 1 (C4D1), after five to seven weeks of nivolumab. Every patient experienced relapse after autologous stem cell transplantation, and brentuximab vedotin exposure varied. This CDR3 has 16 residues. CDR1 is SGHRS, CDR2 YFSETQ, per germline. V was pared by 4 bases and J by 2 bases, with 8 bases of the junction left unmatched. The J gene is TRBJ2-7, the V gene TRBV5-1, with 11 bases aligning to TRBD1. The specimen was peripheral blood mononuclear cells (PBMCs), collected before the fourth cycle of nivolumab. The TCR was taken from a human donor with classical Hodgkin lymphoma. The CDR3 loop is CASSHTPGQGAYEQYF. The CDR3, as DNA: TGCGCCAGCAGCCACACCCCGGGACAGGGGGCCTACGAGCAGTACTTC.